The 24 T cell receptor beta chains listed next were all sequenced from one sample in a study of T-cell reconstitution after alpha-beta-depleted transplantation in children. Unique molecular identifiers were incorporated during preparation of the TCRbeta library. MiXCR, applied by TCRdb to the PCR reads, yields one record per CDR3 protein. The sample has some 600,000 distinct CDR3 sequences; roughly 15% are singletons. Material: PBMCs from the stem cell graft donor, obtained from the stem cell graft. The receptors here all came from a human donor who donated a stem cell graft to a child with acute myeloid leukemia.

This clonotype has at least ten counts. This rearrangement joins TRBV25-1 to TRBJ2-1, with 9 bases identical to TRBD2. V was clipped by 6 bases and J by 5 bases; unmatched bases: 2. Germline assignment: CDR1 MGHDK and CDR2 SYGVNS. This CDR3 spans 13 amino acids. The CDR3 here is CASRTSGHNEQFF. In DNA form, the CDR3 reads TGTGCCAGCAGGACTAGCGGACACAATGAGCAGTTCTTC.

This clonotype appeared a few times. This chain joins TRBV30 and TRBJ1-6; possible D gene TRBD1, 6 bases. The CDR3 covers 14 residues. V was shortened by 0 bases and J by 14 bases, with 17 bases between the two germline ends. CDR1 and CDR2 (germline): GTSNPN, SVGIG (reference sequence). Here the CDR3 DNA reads TGTGCCTGGAGTGTACGGGGGGCTAAGTCGACCCTCCACTTT. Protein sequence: CAWSVRGAKSTLHF.

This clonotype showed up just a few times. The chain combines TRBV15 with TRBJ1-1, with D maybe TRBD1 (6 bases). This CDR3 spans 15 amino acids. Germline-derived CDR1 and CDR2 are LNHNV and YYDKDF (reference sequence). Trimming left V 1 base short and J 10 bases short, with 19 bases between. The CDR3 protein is CATSRGKQGPRGAFF. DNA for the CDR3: TGTGCCACCAGCAGAGGGAAACAGGGCCCTCGGGGAGCTTTCTTT.

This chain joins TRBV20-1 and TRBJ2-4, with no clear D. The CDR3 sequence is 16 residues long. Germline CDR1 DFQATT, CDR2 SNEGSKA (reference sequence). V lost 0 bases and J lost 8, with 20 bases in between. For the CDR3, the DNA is TGCAGTGCTAGAGATGGTGAGTCCCCAGATCGGGACATTCAGTACTTC. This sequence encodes CSARDGESPDRDIQYF.

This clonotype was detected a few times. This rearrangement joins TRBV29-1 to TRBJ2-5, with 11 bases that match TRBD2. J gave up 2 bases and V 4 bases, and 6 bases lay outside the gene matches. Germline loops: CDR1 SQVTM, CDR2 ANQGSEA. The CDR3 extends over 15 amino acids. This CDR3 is CSVGWLAGGQETQYF. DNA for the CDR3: TGCAGCGTTGGTTGGCTAGCGGGGGGACAAGAGACCCAGTACTTC.

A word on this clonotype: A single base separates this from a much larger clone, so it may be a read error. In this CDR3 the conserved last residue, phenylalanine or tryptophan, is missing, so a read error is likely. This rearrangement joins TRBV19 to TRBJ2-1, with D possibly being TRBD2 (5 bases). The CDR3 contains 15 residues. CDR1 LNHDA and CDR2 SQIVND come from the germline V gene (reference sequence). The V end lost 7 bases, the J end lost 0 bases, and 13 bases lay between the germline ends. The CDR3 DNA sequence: TGTGCCAGTACTACCCGGGGAAGCTCCTACAATGAGCAGTTCTTG. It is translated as CASTTRGSSYNEQFL.

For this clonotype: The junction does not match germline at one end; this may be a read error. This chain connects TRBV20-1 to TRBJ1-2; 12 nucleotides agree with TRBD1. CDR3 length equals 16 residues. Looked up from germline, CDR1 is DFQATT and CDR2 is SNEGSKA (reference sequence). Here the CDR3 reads CSAITPGQGATRGYTF. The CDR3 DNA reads TGCAGTGCTATCACCCCGGGACAGGGGGCGACTCGGGGCTACACCTTT.

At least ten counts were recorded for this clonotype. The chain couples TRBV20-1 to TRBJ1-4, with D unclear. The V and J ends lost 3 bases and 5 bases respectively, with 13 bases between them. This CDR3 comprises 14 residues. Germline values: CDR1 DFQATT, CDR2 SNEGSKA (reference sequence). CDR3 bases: TGCAGTGCTAGGGGGAACGGAGAAAATGAAAAACTGTTTTTT. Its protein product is CSARGNGENEKLFF.

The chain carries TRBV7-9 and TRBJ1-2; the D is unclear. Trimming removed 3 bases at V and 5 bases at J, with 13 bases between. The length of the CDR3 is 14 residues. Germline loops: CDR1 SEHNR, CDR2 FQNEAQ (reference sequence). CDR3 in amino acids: CASSFGGVGYGYTF. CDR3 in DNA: TGTGCCAGCAGCTTCGGCGGGGTCGGTTATGGCTACACCTTC.

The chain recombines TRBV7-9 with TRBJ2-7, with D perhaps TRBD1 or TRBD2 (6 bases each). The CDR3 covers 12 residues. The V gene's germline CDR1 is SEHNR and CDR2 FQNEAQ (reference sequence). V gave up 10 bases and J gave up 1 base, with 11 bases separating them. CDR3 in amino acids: CAIQGGSYEQYF. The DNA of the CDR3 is TGTGCCATCCAAGGGGGGTCCTACGAGCAGTACTTC.

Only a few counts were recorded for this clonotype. The CDR3 DNA sequence: TGTGCCAGCAGTTTCGGTAGTGAGAGCGTGGATGGCTACACCTTC. Amino acids: CASSFGSESVDGYTF. V and J are TRBV12-3 or TRBV12-4 and TRBJ1-2, with D hard to call. V shed 3 bases and J shed 6 bases, with 17 bases lying between them. This CDR3 is 15 amino acids long.

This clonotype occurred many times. CDR3 amino acids: CATSDPYRQAGELFF. CDR3 bases: TGTGCCACCAGTGACCCGTACCGACAAGCCGGGGAGCTGTTTTTT. The V call is TRBV24-1, the J call TRBJ2-2; no clear D. The CDR3 covers 15 residues. V lost 4 bases, J lost 6 bases, and 14 bases lay in between. The germline gives CDR1 KGHDR, CDR2 SFDVKD.

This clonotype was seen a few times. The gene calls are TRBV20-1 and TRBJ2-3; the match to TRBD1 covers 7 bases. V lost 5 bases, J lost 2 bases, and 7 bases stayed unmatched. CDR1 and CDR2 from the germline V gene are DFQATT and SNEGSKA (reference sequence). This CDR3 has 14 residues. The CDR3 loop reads CSALRDSSTDTQYF. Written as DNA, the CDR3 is TGCAGTGCTTTAAGGGACAGCTCCACAGATACGCAGTATTTT.

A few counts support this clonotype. This chain's CDR3 is CASSRDTGELFF. The CDR3 DNA reads as TGTGCCAGCAGTAGGGACACCGGGGAGCTGTTTTTT. This chain joins TRBV27 and TRBJ2-2; D ambiguous. The CDR3 sequence is 12 residues long. The V gene lost 5 bases and the J gene lost 3 bases, with 4 bases spanning the gap. In germline, CDR1 is MNHEY, CDR2 SMNVEV (reference sequence).

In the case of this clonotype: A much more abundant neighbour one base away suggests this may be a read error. CDR3 bases: TGCAGTGCTAGGAAGGAATACGAGCAGTACTTC. Translated: CSARKEYEQYF. The gene calls are TRBV20-1 and TRBJ2-7; D is uncertain. This CDR3 is built from 11 residues. Germline V gene lookup returns CDR1 DFQATT and CDR2 SNEGSKA (reference sequence). The V end was cut by 3 bases, the J end by 4 bases, with 7 bases between.

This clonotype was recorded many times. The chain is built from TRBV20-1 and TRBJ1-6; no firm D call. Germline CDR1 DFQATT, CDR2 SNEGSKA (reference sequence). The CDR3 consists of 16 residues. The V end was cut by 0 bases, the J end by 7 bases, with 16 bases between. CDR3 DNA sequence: TGCAGTGCTAGAGATAGGACGGCTTACGAGAATTCACCCCTCCACTTT. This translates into CSARDRTAYENSPLHF.

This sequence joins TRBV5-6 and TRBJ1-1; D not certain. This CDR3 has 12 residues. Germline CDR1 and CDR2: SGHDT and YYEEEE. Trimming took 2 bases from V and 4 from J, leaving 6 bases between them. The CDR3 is CASSFYTTEAFF. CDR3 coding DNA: TGTGCCAGCAGCTTTTATACCACTGAAGCTTTCTTT.

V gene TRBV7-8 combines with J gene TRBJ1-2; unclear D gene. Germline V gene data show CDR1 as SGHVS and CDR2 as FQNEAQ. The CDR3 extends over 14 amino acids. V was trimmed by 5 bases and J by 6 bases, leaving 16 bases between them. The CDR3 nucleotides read TGTGCCAGCAGCCCCCTGATGGGAGCAGATGGCTACACCTTC. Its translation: CASSPLMGADGYTF.

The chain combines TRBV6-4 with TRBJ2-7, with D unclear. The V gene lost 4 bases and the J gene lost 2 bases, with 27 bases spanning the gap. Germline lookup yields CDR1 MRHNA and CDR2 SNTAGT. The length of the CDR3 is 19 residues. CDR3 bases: TGTGCCAGCAGTGTACTGCCCCTCGATCCAGGAGACCTGGCCTACGAGCAGTACGTC. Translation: CASSVLPLDPGDLAYEQYV.

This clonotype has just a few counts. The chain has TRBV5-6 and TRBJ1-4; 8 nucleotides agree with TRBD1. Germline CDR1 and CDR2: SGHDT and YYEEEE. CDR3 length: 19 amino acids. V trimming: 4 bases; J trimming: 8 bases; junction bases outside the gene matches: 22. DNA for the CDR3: TGTGCCAGCAGCGCGCGGACAGGGAGGGATTCCGCCAGAGTCGAAAAACTGTTTTTT. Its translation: CASSARTGRDSARVEKLFF. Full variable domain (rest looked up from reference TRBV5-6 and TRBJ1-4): DAGVTQSPTHLIKTRGQQVTLRCSPKSGHDTVSWYQQALGQGPQFIFQYYEEEERQRGNFPDRFSGHQFPNYSSELNVNALLLGDSALYLCASSARTGRDSARVEKLFFGSGTQLSVL.

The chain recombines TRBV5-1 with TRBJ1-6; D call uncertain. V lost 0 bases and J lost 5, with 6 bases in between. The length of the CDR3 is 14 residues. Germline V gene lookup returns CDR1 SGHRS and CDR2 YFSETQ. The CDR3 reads CASSLGLNNSPLHF. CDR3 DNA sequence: TGCGCCAGCAGCTTGGGCCTTAATAATTCACCCCTCCACTTT. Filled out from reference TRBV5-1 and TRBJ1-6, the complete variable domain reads KAGVTQTPRYLIKTRGQQVTLSCSPISGHRSVSWYQQTPGQGLQFLFEYFSETQRNKGNFPGRFSGRQFSNSRSEMNVSTLELGDSALYLCASSLGLNNSPLHFGNGTRLTVT.

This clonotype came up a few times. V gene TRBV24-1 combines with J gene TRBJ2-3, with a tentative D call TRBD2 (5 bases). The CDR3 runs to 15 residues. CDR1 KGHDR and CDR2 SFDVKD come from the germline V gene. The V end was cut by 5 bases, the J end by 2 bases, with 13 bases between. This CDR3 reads CATSVGGLATDTQYF. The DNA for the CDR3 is TGTGCCACCAGTGTTGGAGGACTGGCCACAGATACGCAGTATTTT.

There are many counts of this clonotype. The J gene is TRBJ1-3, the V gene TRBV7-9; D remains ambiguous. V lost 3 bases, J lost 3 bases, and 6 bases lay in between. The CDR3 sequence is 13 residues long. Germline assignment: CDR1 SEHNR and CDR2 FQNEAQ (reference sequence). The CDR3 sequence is CASSFEYGNTIYF. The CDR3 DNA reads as TGTGCCAGCAGCTTCGAGTATGGAAACACCATATATTTT.

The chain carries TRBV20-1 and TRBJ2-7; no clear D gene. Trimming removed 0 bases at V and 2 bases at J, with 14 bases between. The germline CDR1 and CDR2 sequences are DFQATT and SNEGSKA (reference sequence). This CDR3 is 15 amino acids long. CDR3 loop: CSARENELPAYEQYF. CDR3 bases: TGCAGTGCTAGAGAGAATGAGCTCCCCGCCTACGAGCAGTACTTC.